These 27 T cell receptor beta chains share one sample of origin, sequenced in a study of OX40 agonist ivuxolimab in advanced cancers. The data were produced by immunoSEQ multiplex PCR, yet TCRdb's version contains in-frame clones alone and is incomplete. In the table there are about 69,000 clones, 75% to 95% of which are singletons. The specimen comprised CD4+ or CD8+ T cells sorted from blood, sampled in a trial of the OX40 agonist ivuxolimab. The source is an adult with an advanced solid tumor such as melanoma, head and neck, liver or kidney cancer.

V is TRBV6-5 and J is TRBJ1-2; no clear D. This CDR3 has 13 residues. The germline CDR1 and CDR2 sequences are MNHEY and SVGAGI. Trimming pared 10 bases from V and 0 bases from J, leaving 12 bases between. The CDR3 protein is CATRLLANYGYTF. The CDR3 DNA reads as TGTGCCACCCGCCTGTTAGCTAACTATGGCTACACCTTC.

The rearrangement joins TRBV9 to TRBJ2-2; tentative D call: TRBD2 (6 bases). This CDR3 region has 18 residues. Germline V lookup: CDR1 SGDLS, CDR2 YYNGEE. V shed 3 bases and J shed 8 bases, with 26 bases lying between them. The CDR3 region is CASSEAPLAGRVSGELFF. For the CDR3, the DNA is TGTGCCAGCAGCGAGGCCCCTCTTGCGGGACGGGTTTCGGGGGAGCTGTTTTTT.

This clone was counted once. This CDR3 is CASSPQGGPYGYTF. The CDR3 DNA reads as TGTGCCAGCAGCCCCCAAGGGGGCCCCTATGGCTACACCTTC. This sequence joins TRBV14 and TRBJ1-2, with 7 bases matching TRBD1. With V trimmed by 4 bases and J by 4 bases, 6 bases remained unmatched. The CDR3 consists of 14 residues. In germline, CDR1 is SGHDN, CDR2 FVKESK.

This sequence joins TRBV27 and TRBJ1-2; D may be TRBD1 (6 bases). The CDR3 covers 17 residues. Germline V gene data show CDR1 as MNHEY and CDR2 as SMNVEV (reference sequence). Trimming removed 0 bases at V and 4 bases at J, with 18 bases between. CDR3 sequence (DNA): TGTGCCAGCAGTTTATCAACGGGGGCGTATGGCTTCTATGGCTACACCTTC. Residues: CASSLSTGAYGFYGYTF.

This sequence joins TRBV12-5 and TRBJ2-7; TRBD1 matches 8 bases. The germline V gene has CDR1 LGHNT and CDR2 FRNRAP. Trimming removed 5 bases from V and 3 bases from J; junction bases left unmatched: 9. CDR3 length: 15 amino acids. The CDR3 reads CASGPTGTGDYEQYF. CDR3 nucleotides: TGTGCTAGTGGTCCGACCGGGACAGGAGACTACGAGCAGTACTTC.

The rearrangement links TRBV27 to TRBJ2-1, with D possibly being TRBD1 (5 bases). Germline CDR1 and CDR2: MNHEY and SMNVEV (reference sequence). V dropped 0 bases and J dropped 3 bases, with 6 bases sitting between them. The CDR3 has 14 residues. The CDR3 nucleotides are TGTGCCAGCAGTTTATCGGGGCTCTACAATGAGCAGTTCTTC. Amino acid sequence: CASSLSGLYNEQFF.

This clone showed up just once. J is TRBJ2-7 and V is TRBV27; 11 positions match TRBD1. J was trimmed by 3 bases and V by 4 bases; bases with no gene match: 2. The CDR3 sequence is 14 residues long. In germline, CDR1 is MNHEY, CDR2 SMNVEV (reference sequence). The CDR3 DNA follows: TGTGCCAGCAGTTGGGACAGGGGGGGCTACGAGCAGTACTTC. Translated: CASSWDRGGYEQYF.

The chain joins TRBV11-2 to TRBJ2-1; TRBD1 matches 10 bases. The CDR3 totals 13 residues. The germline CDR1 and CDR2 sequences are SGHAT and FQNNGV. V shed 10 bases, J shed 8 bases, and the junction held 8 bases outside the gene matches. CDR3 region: CATRGQGWDEQFF. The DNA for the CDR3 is TGTGCCACGAGGGGACAGGGGTGGGATGAGCAGTTCTTC.

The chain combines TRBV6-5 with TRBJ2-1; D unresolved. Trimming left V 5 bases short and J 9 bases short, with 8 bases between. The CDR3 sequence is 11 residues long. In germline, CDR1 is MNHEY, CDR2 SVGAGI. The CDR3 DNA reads TGTGCCAGCAGTCCTCTGGGTGAGCAGTTCTTC. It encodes CASSPLGEQFF.

Here the CDR3 DNA reads TGTGCCAGCAGTGTTACACGAGCTAGCACAGATACGCAGTATTTT. Residues: CASSVTRASTDTQYF. The chain combines TRBV28 with TRBJ2-3, with D hard to call. The V gene's germline CDR1 is MDHEN and CDR2 SYDVKM. V lost 5 bases and J 0 bases, leaving 12 bases between the germline ends. This CDR3 comprises 15 residues.

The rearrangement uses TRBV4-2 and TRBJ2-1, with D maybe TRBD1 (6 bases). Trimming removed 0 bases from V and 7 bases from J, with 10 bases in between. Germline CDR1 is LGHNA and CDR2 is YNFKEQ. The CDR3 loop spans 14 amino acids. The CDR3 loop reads CASSQERGTNEQFF. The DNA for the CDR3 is TGTGCCAGCAGCCAAGAAAGGGGGACGAATGAGCAGTTCTTC.

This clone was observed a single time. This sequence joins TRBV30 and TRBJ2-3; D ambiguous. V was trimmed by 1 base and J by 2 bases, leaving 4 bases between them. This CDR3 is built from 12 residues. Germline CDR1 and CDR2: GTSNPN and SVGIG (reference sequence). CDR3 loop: CAWSEPTDTQYF. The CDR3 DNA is TGTGCCTGGAGTGAACCCACAGATACGCAGTATTTT. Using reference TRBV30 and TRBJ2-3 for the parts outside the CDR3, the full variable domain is SQTIHQWPATLVQPVGSPLSLECTVEGTSNPNLYWYRQAAGRGLQLLFYSVGIGQISSEVPQNLSASRPQDRQFILSSKKLLLSDSGFYLCAWSEPTDTQYFGPGTRLTVL.

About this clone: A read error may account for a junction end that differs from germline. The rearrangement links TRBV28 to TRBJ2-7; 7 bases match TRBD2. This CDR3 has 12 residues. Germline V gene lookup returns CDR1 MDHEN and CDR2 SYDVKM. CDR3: CASSLETSITTF. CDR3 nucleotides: TGTGCCAGCAGTTTAGAGACTAGCATAACAACGTTC.

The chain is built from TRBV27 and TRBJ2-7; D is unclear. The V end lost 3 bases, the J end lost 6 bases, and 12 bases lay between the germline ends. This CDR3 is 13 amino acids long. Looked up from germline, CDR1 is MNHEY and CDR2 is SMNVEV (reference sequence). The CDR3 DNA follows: TGTGCCAGCAGTTTTAGTACTCTCCGCGAGCAGTACTTC. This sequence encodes CASSFSTLREQYF.

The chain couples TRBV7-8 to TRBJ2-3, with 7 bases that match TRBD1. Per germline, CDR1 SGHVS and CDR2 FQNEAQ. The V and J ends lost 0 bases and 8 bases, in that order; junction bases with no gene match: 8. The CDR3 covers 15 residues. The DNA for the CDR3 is TGTGCCAGCAGCTTAGCACAGGGGACATTAGCTACGCAGTATTTT. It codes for CASSLAQGTLATQYF.

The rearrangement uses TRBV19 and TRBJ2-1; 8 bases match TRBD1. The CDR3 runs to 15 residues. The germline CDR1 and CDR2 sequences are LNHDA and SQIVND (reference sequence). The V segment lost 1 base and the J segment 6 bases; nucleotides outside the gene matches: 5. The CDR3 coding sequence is TGTGCCAGTAGTATAGGACAGGGGTTACGCAATGAGCAGTTCTTC. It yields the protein CASSIGQGLRNEQFF.

DNA of the CDR3: TGTGCCAGCAGCGCACGGGGTAATTCTGGCTACACCTTC. It specifies CASSARGNSGYTF. This chain links TRBV9 with TRBJ1-2; D ambiguous. This CDR3 region has 13 residues. V gave up 3 bases and J gave up 7 bases, with 13 bases separating them. Germline CDR1 SGDLS, CDR2 YYNGEE.

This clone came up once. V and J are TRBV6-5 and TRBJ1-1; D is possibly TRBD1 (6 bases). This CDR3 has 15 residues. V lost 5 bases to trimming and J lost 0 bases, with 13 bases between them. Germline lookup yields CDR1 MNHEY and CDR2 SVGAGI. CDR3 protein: CASSSLTGLNTEAFF. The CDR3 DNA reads TGTGCCAGCAGTAGTTTGACAGGTTTGAACACTGAAGCTTTCTTT.

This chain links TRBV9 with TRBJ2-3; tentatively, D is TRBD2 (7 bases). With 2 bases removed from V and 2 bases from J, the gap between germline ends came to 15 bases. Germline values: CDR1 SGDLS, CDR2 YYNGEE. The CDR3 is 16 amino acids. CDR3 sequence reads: CASSVAGGRYTDTQYF. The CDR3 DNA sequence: TGTGCCAGCAGCGTTGCCGGGGGGCGATACACAGATACGCAGTATTTT.

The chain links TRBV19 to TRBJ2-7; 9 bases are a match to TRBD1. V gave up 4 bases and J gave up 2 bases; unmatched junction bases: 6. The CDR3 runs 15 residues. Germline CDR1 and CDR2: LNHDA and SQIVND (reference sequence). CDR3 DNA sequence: TGTGCCAGTAGTACGGGACAGGGCCCGGCCTACGAGCAGTACTTC. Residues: CASSTGQGPAYEQYF.

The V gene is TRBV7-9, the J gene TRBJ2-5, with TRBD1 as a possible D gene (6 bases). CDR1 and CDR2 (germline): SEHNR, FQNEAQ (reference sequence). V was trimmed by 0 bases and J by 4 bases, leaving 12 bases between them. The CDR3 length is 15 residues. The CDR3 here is CASSLAQGRGETQYF. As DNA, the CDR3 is TGTGCCAGCAGCTTAGCGCAGGGCAGGGGAGAGACCCAGTACTTC.

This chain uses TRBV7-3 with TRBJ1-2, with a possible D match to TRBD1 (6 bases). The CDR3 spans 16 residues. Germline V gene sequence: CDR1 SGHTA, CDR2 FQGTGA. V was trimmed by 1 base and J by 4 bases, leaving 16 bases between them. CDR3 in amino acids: CASSLIPGQLGYGYTF. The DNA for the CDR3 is TGTGCCAGCAGCTTAATCCCCGGACAGCTGGGCTATGGCTACACCTTC.

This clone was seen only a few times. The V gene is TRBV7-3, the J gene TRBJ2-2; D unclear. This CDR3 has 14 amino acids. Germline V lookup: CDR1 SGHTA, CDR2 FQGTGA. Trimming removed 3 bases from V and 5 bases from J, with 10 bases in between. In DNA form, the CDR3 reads TGTGCCAGCAGCTTTACCGGGCTTACCGGGGAGCTGTTTTTT. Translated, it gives CASSFTGLTGELFF.

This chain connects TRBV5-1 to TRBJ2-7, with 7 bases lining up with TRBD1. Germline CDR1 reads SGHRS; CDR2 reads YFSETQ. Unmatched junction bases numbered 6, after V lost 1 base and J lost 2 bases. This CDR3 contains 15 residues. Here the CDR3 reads CASSLFERGPYEQYF. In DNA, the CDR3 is TGCGCCAGCAGCTTGTTCGAGAGGGGGCCCTACGAGCAGTACTTC.

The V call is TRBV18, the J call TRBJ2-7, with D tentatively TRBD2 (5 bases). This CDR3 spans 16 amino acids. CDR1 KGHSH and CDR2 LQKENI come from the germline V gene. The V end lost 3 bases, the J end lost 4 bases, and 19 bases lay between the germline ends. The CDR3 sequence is CASSPESGIGPYEQYF. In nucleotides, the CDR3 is TGTGCCAGCTCACCCGAATCGGGGATTGGTCCTTACGAGCAGTACTTC.

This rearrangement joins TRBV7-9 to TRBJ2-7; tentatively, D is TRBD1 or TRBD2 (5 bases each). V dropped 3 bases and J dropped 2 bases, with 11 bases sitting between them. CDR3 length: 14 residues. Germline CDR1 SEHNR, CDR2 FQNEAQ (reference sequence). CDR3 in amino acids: CASSLRGRPYEQYF. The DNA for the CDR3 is TGTGCCAGCAGCTTGAGGGGTCGTCCCTACGAGCAGTACTTC.

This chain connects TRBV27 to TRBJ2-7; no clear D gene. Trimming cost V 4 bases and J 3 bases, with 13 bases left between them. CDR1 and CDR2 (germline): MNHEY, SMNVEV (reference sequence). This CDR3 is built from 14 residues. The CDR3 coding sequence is TGTGCCAGCAGTTCCGATGGCCAGGTCTACGAGCAGTACTTC. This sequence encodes CASSSDGQVYEQYF.